This T cell receptor (beta chain) was sequenced in a study of blood T cell repertoires in COVID-19. Study details: Material from acute and convalescent COVID-19 was sourced from the United States, Italy and Spain. PBMCs, B-cell-depleted T cells, or T cells were the source of the cDNA or gDNA that made up the material.

V shed 5 bases and J shed 10 bases, with 14 bases lying between them. The CDR3 consists of 12 residues. The germline V gene encodes CDR1 MDHEN and CDR2 SYDVKM. In the source study's methods: Reference gene primer amplification gave nucleated cell count estimates. Repertoires were generated with immunoSEQ multiplex PCR, while TCRdb's copy carries only in-frame clones and drops some. The D gene and trimming were derived from the DNA, and the V and J assignments and clone size from that table. The sample lists approximately 70,000 clones; about nine tenths were seen once. Sequencing was carried out using peripheral blood. This sequence joins TRBV28 and TRBJ1-1; unclear D gene. This TCR was recovered from a man aged 45-60 years with active COVID-19. CDR3 loop: CASSTSRSPAFF. The CDR3 nucleotides are TGTGCCAGCAGTACCTCTCGGTCTCCAGCTTTCTTT.